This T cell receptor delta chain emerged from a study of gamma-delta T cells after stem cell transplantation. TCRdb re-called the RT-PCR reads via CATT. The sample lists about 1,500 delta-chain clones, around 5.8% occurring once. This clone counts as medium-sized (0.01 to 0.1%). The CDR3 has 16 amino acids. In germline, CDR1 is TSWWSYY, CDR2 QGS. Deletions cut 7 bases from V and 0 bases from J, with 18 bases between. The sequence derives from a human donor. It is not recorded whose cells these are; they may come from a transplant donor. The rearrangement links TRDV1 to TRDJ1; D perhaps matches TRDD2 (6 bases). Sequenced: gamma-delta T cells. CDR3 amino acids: CALEPSRRVYTDKLIF. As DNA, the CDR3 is TGTGCTCTTGAGCCTTCCCGCCGCGTTTACACCGATAAACTCATCTTT.